This T cell receptor (beta chain) comes out of a study of graft-versus-host responses after intestinal transplantation. As for the study in general: Uniformly, recipients were administered anti-thymocyte globulin induction with subsequent tacrolimus and steroids for two to three years. Study conclusions and caveats: Some GvH clones appeared in ileal mucosa or blood before recipient bone marrow.

Germline V gene data show CDR1 as SGHTA and CDR2 as FQGNSA. The CDR3 has 15 amino acids. The V and J ends lost 0 bases and 8 bases respectively, with 15 bases between them. Data came from immunoSEQ multiplex PCR; TCRdb stores just in-frame clones and leaves some out. The sample contains about 8,900 clones, 25% to 30% of which appear only once. Roughly 200,000 CFSE-labeled responder cells were plated with roughly 200,000 irradiated, violet-dye-labeled stimulator cells. This TCR came from a human patient who was an organ donor for intestinal transplantation. Sequenced here: alloreactive CD8+ T cells from a mixed lymphocyte reaction culture, sampled before transplantation. The subset denotes: CFSE-low proliferating T cells sorted from roughly six-day pre-transplant mixed lymphocyte reaction (GvH or HvG direction). The chain combines TRBV7-2 with TRBJ2-3; TRBD2 might be the D (6 bases). CDR3: CASSLASGGDSTQYF. In DNA, the CDR3 is TGTGCCAGCAGCTTAGCTAGCGGAGGGGATTCTACGCAGTATTTT.